This TCR beta chain was sequenced during a study of blood T cell repertoires in COVID-19. Study-level information: Sites in the United States, Italy and Spain provided acute and convalescent COVID-19 samples. Sources were T cells, B-cell-depleted T cells, or PBMCs; the material itself was cDNA or gDNA.

Assay used: immunoSEQ multiplex PCR; TCRdb lists only in-frame clones, some missing. The table shows some 400,000 clones, with 81% occurring only once. Trimming removed 5 bases at V and 8 bases at J, with 14 bases between. The CDR3 contains 13 residues. Germline V lookup: CDR1 SGHVS, CDR2 FNYEAQ. J is TRBJ2-3 and V is TRBV7-6, with D possibly being TRBD2 (5 bases). Material: peripheral blood. The clonotype was recovered from a human donor with acute or convalescent COVID-19. The donor label of this sample is uncertain. CDR3 nucleotide sequence: TGTGCCAGCAGCCCCGGGCGGGCAGGTACGCAGTATTTT. This encodes CASSPGRAGTQYF.